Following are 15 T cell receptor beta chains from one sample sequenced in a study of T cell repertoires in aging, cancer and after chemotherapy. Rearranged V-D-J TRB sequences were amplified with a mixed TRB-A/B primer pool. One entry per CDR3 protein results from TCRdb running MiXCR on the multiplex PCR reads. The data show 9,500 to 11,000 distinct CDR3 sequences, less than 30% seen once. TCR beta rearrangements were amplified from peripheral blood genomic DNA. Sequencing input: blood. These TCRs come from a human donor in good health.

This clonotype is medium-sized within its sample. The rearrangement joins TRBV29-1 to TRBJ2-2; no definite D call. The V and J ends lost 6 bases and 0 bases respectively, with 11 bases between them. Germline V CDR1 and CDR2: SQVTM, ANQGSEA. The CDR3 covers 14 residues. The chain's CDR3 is CSVEPGANTGELFF. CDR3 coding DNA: TGCAGCGTGGAGCCCGGTGCGAACACCGGGGAGCTGTTTTTT.

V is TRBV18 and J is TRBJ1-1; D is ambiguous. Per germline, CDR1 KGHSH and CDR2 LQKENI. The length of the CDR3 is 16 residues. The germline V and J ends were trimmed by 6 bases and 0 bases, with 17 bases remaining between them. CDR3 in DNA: TGTGCCAGCTCCCGCGGACCACTTCCATTGAACACTGAAGCTTTCTTT. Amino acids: CASSRGPLPLNTEAFF.

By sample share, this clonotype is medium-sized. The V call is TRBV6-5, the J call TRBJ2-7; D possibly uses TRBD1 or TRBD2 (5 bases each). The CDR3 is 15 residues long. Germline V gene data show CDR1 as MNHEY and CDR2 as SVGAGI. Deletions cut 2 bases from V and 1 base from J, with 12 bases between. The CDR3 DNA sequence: TGTGCCAGCAGTTACGGTACGAGGGGATCCTACGAGCAGTACTTC. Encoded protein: CASSYGTRGSYEQYF.

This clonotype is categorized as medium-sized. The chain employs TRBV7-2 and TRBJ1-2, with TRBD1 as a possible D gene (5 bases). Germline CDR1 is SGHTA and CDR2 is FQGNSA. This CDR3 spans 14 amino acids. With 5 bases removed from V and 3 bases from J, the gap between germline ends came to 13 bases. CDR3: CASSPGVFDYGYTF. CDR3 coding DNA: TGTGCCAGCAGCCCGGGGGTTTTCGACTATGGCTACACCTTC.

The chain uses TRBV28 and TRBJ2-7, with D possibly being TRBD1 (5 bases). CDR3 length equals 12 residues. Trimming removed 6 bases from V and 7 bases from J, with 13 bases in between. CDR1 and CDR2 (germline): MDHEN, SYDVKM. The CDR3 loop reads CASRTAPREQYF. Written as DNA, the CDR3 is TGTGCCAGCAGGACAGCTCCCCGGGAGCAGTACTTC.

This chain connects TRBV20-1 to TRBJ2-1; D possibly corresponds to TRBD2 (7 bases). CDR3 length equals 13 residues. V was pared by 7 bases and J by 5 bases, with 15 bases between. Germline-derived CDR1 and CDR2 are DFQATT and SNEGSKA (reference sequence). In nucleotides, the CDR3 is TGCAGTGTGAGGGGGGAGGGGCACAATGAGCAGTTCTTC. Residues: CSVRGEGHNEQFF.

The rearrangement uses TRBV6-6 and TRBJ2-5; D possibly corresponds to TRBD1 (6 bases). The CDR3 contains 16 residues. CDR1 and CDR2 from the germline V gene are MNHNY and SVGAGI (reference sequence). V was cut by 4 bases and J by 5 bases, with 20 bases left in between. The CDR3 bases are TGTGCCAGCAGTTCCCCAAACAGGGTCATCATTGAGACCCAGTACTTC. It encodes CASSSPNRVIIETQYF.

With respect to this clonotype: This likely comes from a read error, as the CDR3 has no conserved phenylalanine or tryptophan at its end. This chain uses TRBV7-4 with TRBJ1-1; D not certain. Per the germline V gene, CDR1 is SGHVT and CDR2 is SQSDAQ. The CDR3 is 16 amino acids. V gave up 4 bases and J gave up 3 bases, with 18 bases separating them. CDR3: CASSSRRRPGDTEAFS. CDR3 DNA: TGTGCCAGCAGCTCCAGACGCAGGCCCGGGGACACTGAAGCTTTCTCT.

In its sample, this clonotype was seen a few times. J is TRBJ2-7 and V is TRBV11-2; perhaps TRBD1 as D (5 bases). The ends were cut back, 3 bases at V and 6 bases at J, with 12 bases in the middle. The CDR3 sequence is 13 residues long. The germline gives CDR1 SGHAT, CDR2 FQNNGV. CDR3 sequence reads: CASSFTDDSEQYF. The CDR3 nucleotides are TGTGCCAGCAGCTTTACGGACGACAGCGAGCAGTACTTC.

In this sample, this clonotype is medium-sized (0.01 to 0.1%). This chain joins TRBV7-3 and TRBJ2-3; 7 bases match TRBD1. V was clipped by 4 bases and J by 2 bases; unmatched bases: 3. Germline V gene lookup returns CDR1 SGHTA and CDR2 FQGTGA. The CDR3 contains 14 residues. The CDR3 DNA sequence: TGTGCCAGCAGCTCGGGACAGTACACAGATACGCAGTATTTT. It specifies CASSSGQYTDTQYF.

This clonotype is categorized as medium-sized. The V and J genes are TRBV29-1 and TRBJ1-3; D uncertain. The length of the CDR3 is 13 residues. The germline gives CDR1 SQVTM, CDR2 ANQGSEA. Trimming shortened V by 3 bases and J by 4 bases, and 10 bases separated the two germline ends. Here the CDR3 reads CSVEAGGGNTIYF. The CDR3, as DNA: TGCAGCGTTGAGGCGGGAGGAGGAAACACCATATATTTT.

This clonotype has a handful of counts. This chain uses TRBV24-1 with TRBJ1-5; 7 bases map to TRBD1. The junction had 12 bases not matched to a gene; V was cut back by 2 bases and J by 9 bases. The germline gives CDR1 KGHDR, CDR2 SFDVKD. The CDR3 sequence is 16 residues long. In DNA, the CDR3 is TGTGCCACCAGTGATTCCCAGCGACAGGGTTATTGGCCCCAGCATTTT. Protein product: CATSDSQRQGYWPQHF.

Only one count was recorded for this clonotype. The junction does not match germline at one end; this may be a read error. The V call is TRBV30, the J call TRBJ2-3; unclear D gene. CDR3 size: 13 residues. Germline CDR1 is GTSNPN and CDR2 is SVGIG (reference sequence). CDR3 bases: TGTGCCTGGAGTGTACTGAGCAGAGATACGCAGTATTTT. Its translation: CAWSVLSRDTQYF.

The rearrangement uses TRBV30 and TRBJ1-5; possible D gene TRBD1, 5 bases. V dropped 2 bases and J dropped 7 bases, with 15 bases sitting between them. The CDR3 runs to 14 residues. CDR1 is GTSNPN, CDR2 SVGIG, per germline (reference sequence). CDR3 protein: CAWSRGLFEQPQHF. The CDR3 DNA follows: TGTGCCTGGAGTAGGGGCTTATTTGAACAGCCCCAGCATTTT.

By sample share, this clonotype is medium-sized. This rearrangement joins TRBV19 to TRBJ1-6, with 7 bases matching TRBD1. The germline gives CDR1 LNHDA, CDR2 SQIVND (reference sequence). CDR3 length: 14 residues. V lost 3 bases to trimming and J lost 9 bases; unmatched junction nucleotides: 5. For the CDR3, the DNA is TGTGCCAGTAGTATGGCGACAGGGTTTTCACCCCTCCACTTT. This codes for CASSMATGFSPLHF.